This is a list of T cell receptor beta chains from one sample in a study of blood T cells in healthy people across ages. TCRdb re-derived calls from the 5' RACE reads in MiXCR, one entry per CDR3 protein. The sample lists around 320,000 distinct CDR3 sequences; 25% to 30% were seen once. The sequencing input was blood. The origin of the receptors is a woman in her 70s in good health. CDR3s include the opening cysteine and the closing phenylalanine or tryptophan. Each record gives: clone size, J gene, D gene, V gene, CDR3 DNA, CDR3 protein. A D gene is named only where the DNA matches it firmly. Not every row has a clone size; where given, it reads once, few, many or a size class.

abundance: NA
j_gene: TRBJ2-3
d_gene: TRBD2
v_gene: TRBV28
CDR3nt: TGTGCCAGCAGTCCCAGCGGGGGGGGGAGCACAGATACGCAGTATTTT
CDR3aa: CASSPSGGGSTDTQYF

abundance: few
j_gene: TRBJ1-1
d_gene: TRBD1
v_gene: TRBV6-2/TRBV6-3
CDR3nt: TGTGCCAGCAGGGGCAGGGGGACTGAAGCTTTCTTT
CDR3aa: CASRGRGTEAFF

abundance: NA
j_gene: TRBJ1-4
d_gene: NA
v_gene: TRBV20-1
CDR3nt: TGCAGTGTACCGGGGCAAAATGAAAAACTGTTTTTT
CDR3aa: CSVPGQNEKLFF

abundance: NA
j_gene: TRBJ2-7
d_gene: NA
v_gene: TRBV20-1
CDR3nt: TGCAGTGCTAGAGATAGGGGGGGCCACCGTCCCTACGAGCAGTACTTC
CDR3aa: CSARDRGGHRPYEQYF

abundance: few
j_gene: TRBJ2-3
d_gene: NA
v_gene: TRBV10-3
CDR3nt: TGTGCCATCAGTGAGTCCGGGGATACGCAGTATTTT
CDR3aa: CAISESGDTQYF

abundance: NA
j_gene: TRBJ2-5
d_gene: NA
v_gene: TRBV7-9
CDR3nt: TGTGCCAGCAGCTTATTCCGGGAGCCTGAGGCAGAGACCCAGTACTTC
CDR3aa: CASSLFREPEAETQYF

abundance: few
j_gene: TRBJ2-1
d_gene: NA
v_gene: TRBV27
CDR3nt: TGTGCCAGCAGTCGACAGGCGAATTGCAATGAGCAGTTCTTC
CDR3aa: CASSRQANCNEQFF

abundance: NA
j_gene: TRBJ1-1
d_gene: NA
v_gene: TRBV6-5
CDR3nt: TGTGCCAGCAGCCCCCGGCTATTGAACACTGAAGCTTTCTTT
CDR3aa: CASSPRLLNTEAFF

abundance: once
j_gene: TRBJ2-1
d_gene: TRBD2
v_gene: TRBV27
CDR3nt: TGTGCCAGCAGTTTATCGGGGACTAGCGGGGTTTTAAATGAGCAGTTCTTC
CDR3aa: CASSLSGTSGVLNEQFF

abundance: many
j_gene: TRBJ2-3
d_gene: NA
v_gene: TRBV27
CDR3nt: TGTGCCAGCAGTTTGATCGGCCCCACAGATACGCAGTATTTT
CDR3aa: CASSLIGPTDTQYF

abundance: few
j_gene: TRBJ2-1
d_gene: NA
v_gene: TRBV20-1
CDR3nt: TGCAGTGCTACCGGGAGCTACAATGAGCAGTTCTTC
CDR3aa: CSATGSYNEQFF

abundance: NA
j_gene: TRBJ2-7
d_gene: NA
v_gene: TRBV5-1
CDR3nt: TGCGCCGGCAGCTTGGAGGGGGCAGAGTGGAACTACGAGCAGTACTTC
CDR3aa: CAGSLEGAEWNYEQYF

abundance: NA
j_gene: TRBJ2-4
d_gene: NA
v_gene: TRBV12-5
CDR3nt: TGTGCTAGTGGTTTGGGAATAGGCGGGGACATTCAGTACTTC
CDR3aa: CASGLGIGGDIQYF

abundance: NA
j_gene: TRBJ1-3
d_gene: TRBD1
v_gene: TRBV5-1
CDR3nt: TGCGCCAGCAGCTTGGGGGACAGGTCTCCCTCTGGAAACACCATACATTTT
CDR3aa: CASSLGDRSPSGNTIHF

abundance: NA
j_gene: TRBJ2-1
d_gene: NA
v_gene: TRBV20-1
CDR3nt: TGCAGTGCTGCCCCCAATGGGCAGTTCTTC
CDR3aa: CSAAPNGQFF

abundance: few
j_gene: TRBJ2-5
d_gene: TRBD2
v_gene: TRBV4-1
CDR3nt: TGCGCCAGCAGCCAAGGGACTAGCGGGAGGGGGCTCCAAGAGACCCAGTACTTC
CDR3aa: CASSQGTSGRGLQETQYF

abundance: NA
j_gene: TRBJ1-5
d_gene: NA
v_gene: TRBV14
CDR3nt: TGTGCCAGCAGCCAAGATGGAAGAGTCCAGGCACGGATAAAAGATCAGCCCCAGCATTTT
CDR3aa: CASSQDGRVQARIKDQPQHF

abundance: NA
j_gene: TRBJ2-1
d_gene: TRBD2
v_gene: TRBV7-3
CDR3nt: TGTGCCAGCAGCTTACTAGCGGGAGGGTCTGAGCAGTTCTTC
CDR3aa: CASSLLAGGSEQFF

abundance: few
j_gene: TRBJ2-4
d_gene: NA
v_gene: TRBV4-3
CDR3nt: TGCGCCAGCAGCCAAGAGGTGGCGAGAGGGGGTAAAAACATTCAGTACTTC
CDR3aa: CASSQEVARGGKNIQYF

abundance: NA
j_gene: TRBJ1-6
d_gene: NA
v_gene: TRBV5-1
CDR3nt: TGCGCCAGCTCTCAAGGAGGCCTTGGAACCCTCCACTTT
CDR3aa: CASSQGGLGTLHF

abundance: NA
j_gene: TRBJ2-5
d_gene: TRBD2
v_gene: TRBV20-1
CDR3nt: TGCAGTGGACTAGCGGGGGACCAAGAGACCCAGTACTTC
CDR3aa: CSGLAGDQETQYF

abundance: NA
j_gene: TRBJ2-3
d_gene: NA
v_gene: TRBV12-3/TRBV12-4
CDR3nt: TGTGCCAGCAGTTTATCCCAGGGACTCACAGATACGCAGTATTTT
CDR3aa: CASSLSQGLTDTQYF